Listed below are T cell receptor beta chains from one sample, sequenced in a study of blood T cell repertoires in COVID-19. Only in-frame clones appear in the TCRdb table, and some are missing; sequencing was by immunoSEQ multiplex PCR. The sample yields about 220,000 clones, roughly four fifths seen once. The sample was peripheral blood. These receptors originate from a woman aged 70-85 years with COVID-19, enrolled during active disease. CDR3s include the opening cysteine and the closing phenylalanine or tryptophan. The D gene is left open where the match is weak. The size entry is marked missing in some rows and otherwise reads once, few, many or a size class.

>TRBV18|.|TRBD1|TRBJ2-7
TGTGCCAGCCTTGGGACAGGCGGCTACGAGCAGTACTTC
CASLGTGGYEQYF
>TRBV5-1|.|TRBD1|TRBJ1-4
TGCGCCAGCAGCAACACAGGGGGCGAGAGTGAAAAACTGTTTTTT
CASSNTGGESEKLFF
>TRBV18|.|.|TRBJ2-1
TGTGCCAGCTCACCATTAACTCCTTCCGAGCAGTTCTTC
CASSPLTPSEQFF
>TRBV19|.|.|TRBJ2-1
TGTGCCAGTAGTCCGTGGGGCCCTGACAATGAGCAGTTCTTC
CASSPWGPDNEQFF
>TRBV4-3|.|.|TRBJ2-7
TGCGCCAGCAGCCCCCATACCGGGAAGACCTACGAGCAGTACTTC
CASSPHTGKTYEQYF
>TRBV24-1|.|TRBD2|TRBJ2-1
TGTGCCACCAGTGATGCAAGCGGGAGGGATAGGAATGAGCAGTTCTTC
CATSDASGRDRNEQFF
>TRBV9|few|.|TRBJ2-3
TGTGCCAGCAGCCCTCTGGGGGGACCTACCCCCACAGATACGCAGTATTTT
CASSPLGGPTPTDTQYF
>TRBV12-3/TRBV12-4|.|.|TRBJ1-2
TGTGCCAGCAGTTCAGGGGCCCCAGGTGGCTACACCTTC
CASSSGAPGGYTF
>TRBV5-1|many|.|TRBJ2-7
TGCGCCAGCAGCTTGGTTGGACAGAAGTCCTACGAGCAGTACTTC
CASSLVGQKSYEQYF
>TRBV11-1|.|.|TRBJ2-1
TGTGCCAGCAGCTACCAGGGGCCTTACAATGAGCAGTTCTTC
CASSYQGPYNEQFF
>TRBV4-2|.|.|TRBJ1-2
TGTGCCAGCAGCCAAACAGGTGGCTACACCTTC
CASSQTGGYTF
>TRBV7-6|.|TRBD2|TRBJ2-2
TGTGCCAGCAGCTCCTCTTTAGCGGGACCGAACACCGGGGAGCTGTTTTTT
CASSSSLAGPNTGELFF
>TRBV6-5|.|.|TRBJ1-1
TGTGCCATCGGGGGGGAGCGCACTGAAGCTTTCTTT
CAIGGERTEAFF
>TRBV6-4|.|TRBD2|TRBJ2-7
TGTGCCAGCAGTGTTGAGAGCGGGGCTTACGAGCAGTACTTC
CASSVESGAYEQYF
>TRBV27|few|.|TRBJ1-5
TGTGCCAGCAGCCCTAATGGCAATCAGCCCCAGCATTTT
CASSPNGNQPQHF
>TRBV7-2|.|TRBD1|TRBJ1-6
TGTGCCAGCAGCTCGGGACAGATTTTTAATTCACCCCTCCACTTT
CASSSGQIFNSPLHF
>TRBV28|.|TRBD1|TRBJ2-7
TGTGCCAGCACCGAAACGGGACAGCCCGAGCAGTACTTC
CASTETGQPEQYF
>TRBV12-3/TRBV12-4|.|.|TRBJ2-7
TGTGCCAGCAGTTACCGAGACGAGCAGTACTTC
CASSYRDEQYF
>TRBV2|once|.|TRBJ1-5
TGTGCCAGCAAGGAGGGTGGCCAGCCCCAGCATTTT
CASKEGGQPQHF
>TRBV28|once|.|TRBJ2-3
TGTGCCAGCAGTTTGATCCGGAGGGTAGCTTTCACAGATACGCAGTATTTT
CASSLIRRVAFTDTQYF
>TRBV27|few|TRBD1|TRBJ1-1
TGTGCCAGCAGTTCGGGACAGCCCAACACTGAAGCTTTCTTT
CASSSGQPNTEAFF
>TRBV19|.|TRBD1|TRBJ2-5
TGTGCCAGTAGTAGCTTGACAGGGCCCCAAGAGACCCAGTACTTC
CASSSLTGPQETQYF
>TRBV5-1|.|.|TRBJ2-1
TGCGCCAGCAGCTTGGAGGCTAGCGTGAGCTCCAATGAGCAGTTCTTC
CASSLEASVSSNEQFF
>TRBV28|.|.|TRBJ1-1
TGTGCCATCCAGGGCGTTATGAACACTGAAGCTTTCTTT
CAIQGVMNTEAFF
>TRBV28|.|TRBD1|TRBJ2-1
TGTGCCAGCAGTCCCGGGACAGGGGGCTCCTACAATGAGCAGTTCTTC
CASSPGTGGSYNEQFF
>TRBV30|.|.|TRBJ2-7
TGTGCCTGGAGTCACGTAGGCCTAGCCACCTACGAGCAGTACTTC
CAWSHVGLATYEQYF
>TRBV28|.|.|TRBJ1-4
TGTGCCAGCAGTTTACCGCAACAGGGTGGCGAAAAACTGTTTTTT
CASSLPQQGGEKLFF
>TRBV5-5|.|TRBD1|TRBJ1-5
TGTGCCAGCAGCTTGGCGGCCGGACAGGTCATTAGCAATCAGCCCCAGCATTTT
CASSLAAGQVISNQPQHF
>TRBV3-1/TRBV3-2|.|.|TRBJ2-7
TGTGCCAGCAGCCAATTGGCAGGGCCCGAGCAGTACTTC
CASSQLAGPEQYF
>TRBV6-5|.|TRBD1|TRBJ1-2
TGTGCCAGCAGTTCCCGGACAGGGGGGAACTATGGCTACACCTTC
CASSSRTGGNYGYTF
>TRBV6-2/TRBV6-3|.|.|TRBJ2-7
TGTGCCAGCAGTCCCCGTGGAGGGGCGTACGAGCAGTACTTC
CASSPRGGAYEQYF
>TRBV27|.|.|TRBJ2-3
TGTGCGATATTAACTTTTAGGGGTGACGGCGGCACAGATACGCAGTATTTT
CAILTFRGDGGTDTQYF